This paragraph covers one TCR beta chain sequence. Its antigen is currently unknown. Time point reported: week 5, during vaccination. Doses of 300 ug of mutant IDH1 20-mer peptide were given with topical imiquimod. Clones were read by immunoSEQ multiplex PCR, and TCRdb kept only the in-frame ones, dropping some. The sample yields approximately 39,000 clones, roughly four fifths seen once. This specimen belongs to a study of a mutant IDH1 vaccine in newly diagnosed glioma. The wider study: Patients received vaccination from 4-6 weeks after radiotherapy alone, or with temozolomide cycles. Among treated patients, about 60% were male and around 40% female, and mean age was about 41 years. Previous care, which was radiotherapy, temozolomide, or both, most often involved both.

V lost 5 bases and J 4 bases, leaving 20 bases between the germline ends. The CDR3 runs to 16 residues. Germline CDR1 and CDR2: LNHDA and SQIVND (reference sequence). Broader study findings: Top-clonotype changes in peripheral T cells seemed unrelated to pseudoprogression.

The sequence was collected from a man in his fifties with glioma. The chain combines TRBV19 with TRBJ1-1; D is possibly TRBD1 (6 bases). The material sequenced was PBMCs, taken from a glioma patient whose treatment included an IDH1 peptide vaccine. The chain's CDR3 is CASSPVGGRRFTEAFF. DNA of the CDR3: TGTGCCAGTAGTCCCGTTGGGGGGCGGAGGTTCACTGAAGCTTTCTTT.